The 3 T cell receptor beta chains reported below all come from one sample, sequenced in a study of blood T cells in healthy people across ages. The use of a sample-barcoded 5' primer and a J-beta primer mix characterized a second PCR of roughly 6 to 12 cycles. TCRdb reprocessed the 5' RACE reads with MiXCR, giving one entry per CDR3 protein. The sample records nearly 800,000 distinct CDR3 sequences, 56% being singletons. The sample consisted of blood. These receptors originate from a man aged 35 to 55 in good health.

V and J are TRBV7-9 and TRBJ2-7; D unclear. Between the trimmed V and J ends, which lost 1 base and 2 bases, there was a span of 12 bases. The CDR3 covers 15 residues. Germline assignment: CDR1 SEHNR and CDR2 FQNEAQ (reference sequence). The CDR3 nucleotides are TGTGCCAGCAGCTTAGTTTCATCCCTGACCTACGAGCAGTACTTC. Amino acid sequence: CASSLVSSLTYEQYF.

The chain uses TRBV12-3 or TRBV12-4 and TRBJ1-1; 7 nucleotides match TRBD1. CDR3 length: 14 amino acids. V lost 6 bases, J lost 5 bases, and 9 bases stayed unmatched. The CDR3 region is CASSTSRGGTEAFF. The CDR3 nucleotides read TGTGCCAGCAGCACATCCAGGGGGGGAACTGAAGCTTTCTTT.

The CDR3 region is CSAPSGGLTDTQYF. In DNA, the CDR3 is TGCAGTGCTCCGAGCGGGGGACTCACAGATACGCAGTATTTT. The chain is built from TRBV20-1 and TRBJ2-3; 8 bases match TRBD2. The J segment lost 2 bases and the V segment lost 5 bases, leaving 6 bases of the junction unmatched. CDR3 length: 14 residues. Germline-derived CDR1 and CDR2 are DFQATT and SNEGSKA (reference sequence).